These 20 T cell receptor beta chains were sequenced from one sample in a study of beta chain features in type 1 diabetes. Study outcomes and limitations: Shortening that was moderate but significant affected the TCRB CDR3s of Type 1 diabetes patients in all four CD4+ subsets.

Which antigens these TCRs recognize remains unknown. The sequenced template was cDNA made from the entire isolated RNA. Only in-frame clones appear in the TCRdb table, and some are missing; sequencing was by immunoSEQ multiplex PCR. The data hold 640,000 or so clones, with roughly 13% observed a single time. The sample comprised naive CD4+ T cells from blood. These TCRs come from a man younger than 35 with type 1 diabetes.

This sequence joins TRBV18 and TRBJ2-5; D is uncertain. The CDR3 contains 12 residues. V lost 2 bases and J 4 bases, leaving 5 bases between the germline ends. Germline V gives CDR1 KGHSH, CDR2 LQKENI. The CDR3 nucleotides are TGTGCCAGCTCACCAGGGCCAGAGACCCAGTACTTC. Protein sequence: CASSPGPETQYF.

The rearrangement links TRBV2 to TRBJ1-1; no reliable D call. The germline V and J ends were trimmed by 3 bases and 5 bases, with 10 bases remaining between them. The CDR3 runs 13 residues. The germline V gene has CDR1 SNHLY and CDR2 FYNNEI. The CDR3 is CASSDALVTEAFF. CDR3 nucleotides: TGTGCCAGCAGTGATGCCTTAGTAACTGAAGCTTTCTTT.

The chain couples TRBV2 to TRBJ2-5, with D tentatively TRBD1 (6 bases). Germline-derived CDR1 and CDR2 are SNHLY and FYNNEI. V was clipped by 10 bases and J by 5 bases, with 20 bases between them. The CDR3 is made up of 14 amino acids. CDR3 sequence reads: CANRDTGLEETQYF. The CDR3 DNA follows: TGTGCCAACCGGGACACTGGGCTCGAGGAGACCCAGTACTTC.

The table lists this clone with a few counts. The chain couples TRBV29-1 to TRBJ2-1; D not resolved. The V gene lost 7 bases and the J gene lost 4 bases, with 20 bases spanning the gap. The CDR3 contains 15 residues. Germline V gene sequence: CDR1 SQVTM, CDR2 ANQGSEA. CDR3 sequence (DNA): TGCAGCGCCCGGGCTCAGTGGACCCTTTACAATGAGCAGTTCTTC. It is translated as CSARAQWTLYNEQFF.

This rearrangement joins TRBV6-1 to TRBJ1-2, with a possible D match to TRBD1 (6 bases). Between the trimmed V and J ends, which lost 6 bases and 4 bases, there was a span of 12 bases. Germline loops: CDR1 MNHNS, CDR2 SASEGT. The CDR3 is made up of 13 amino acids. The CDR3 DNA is TGTGCCAGCAGGGGACAATCACCCTATGGCTACACCTTC. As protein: CASRGQSPYGYTF.

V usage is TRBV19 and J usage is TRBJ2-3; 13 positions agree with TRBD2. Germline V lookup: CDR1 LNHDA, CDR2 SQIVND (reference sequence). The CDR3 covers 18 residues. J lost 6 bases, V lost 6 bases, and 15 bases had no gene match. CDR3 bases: TGTGCCAGTAGGTACAGACTAGCGGGGGGCTCCCATGGGGATACGCAGTATTTT. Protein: CASRYRLAGGSHGDTQYF.

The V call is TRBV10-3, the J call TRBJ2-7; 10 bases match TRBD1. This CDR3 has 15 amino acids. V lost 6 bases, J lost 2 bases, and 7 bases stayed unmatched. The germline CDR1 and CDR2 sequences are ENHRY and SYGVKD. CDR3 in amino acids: CAISGGQGGPYEQYF. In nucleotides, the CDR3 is TGTGCCATCAGCGGCGGACAGGGGGGACCCTACGAGCAGTACTTC.

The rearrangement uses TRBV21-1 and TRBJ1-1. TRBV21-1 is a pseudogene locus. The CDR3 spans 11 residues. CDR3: CATGRILEAFF. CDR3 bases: TGTGCCACGGGGAGAATACTTGAAGCTTTCTTT.

The CDR3 coding sequence is TGTGCCAGCAGTGAAGCCAACAGCCTTGGCTACACCTTC. Its translation: CASSEANSLGYTF. V gene TRBV6-1 combines with J gene TRBJ1-2; D not resolved. The CDR3 is made up of 13 amino acids. Trimming pared 0 bases from V and 7 bases from J, leaving 9 bases between. The germline gives CDR1 MNHNS, CDR2 SASEGT.

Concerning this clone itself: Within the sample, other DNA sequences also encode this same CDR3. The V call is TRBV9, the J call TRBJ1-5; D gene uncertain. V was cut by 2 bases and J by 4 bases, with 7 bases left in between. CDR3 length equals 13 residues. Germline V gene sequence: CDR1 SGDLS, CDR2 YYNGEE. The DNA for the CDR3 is TGTGCCAGCAGCGTGGACTTAAATCAGCCCCAGCATTTT. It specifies CASSVDLNQPQHF. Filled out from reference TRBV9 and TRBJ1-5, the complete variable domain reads DSGVTQTPKHLITATGQRVTLRCSPRSGDLSVYWYQQSLDQGLQFLIQYYNGEERAKGNILERFSAQQFPDLHSELNLSSLELGDSALYFCASSVDLNQPQHFGDGTRLSIL.

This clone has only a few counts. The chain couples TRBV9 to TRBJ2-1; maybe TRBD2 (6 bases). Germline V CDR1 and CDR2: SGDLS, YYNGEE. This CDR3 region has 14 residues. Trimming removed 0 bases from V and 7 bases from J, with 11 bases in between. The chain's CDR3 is CASSVDIGTNEQFF. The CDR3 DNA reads TGTGCCAGCAGCGTAGATATAGGGACTAATGAGCAGTTCTTC.

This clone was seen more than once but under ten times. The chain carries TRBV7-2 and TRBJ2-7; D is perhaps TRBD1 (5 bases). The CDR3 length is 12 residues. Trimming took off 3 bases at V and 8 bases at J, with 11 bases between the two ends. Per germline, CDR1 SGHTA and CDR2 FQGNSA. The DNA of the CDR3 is TGTGCCAGCAGCTTGGACGACAGCAAGCAGTACTTC. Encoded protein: CASSLDDSKQYF.

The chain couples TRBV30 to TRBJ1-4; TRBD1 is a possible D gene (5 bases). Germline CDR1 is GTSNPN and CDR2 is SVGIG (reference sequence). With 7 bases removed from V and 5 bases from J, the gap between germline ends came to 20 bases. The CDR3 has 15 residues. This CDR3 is CASRVGVTTNEKLFF. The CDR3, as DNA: TGTGCCTCCAGAGTAGGGGTAACGACGAATGAAAAACTGTTTTTT.

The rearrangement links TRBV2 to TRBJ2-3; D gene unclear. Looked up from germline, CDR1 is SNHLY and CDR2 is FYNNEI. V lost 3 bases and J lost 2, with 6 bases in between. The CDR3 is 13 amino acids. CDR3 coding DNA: TGTGCCAGCAGTGAGGGCTACACAGATACGCAGTATTTT. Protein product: CASSEGYTDTQYF. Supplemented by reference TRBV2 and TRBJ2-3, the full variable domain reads EPEVTQTPSHQVTQMGQEVILRCVPISNHLYFYWYRQILGQKVEFLVSFYNNEISEKSEIFDDQFSVERPDGSNFTLKIRSTKLEDSAMYFCASSEGYTDTQYFGPGTRLTVL.

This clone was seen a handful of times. The CDR3 loop is CASSLGQAANQPQHF. In DNA form, the CDR3 reads TGTGCCAGCAGCTTAGGACAGGCGGCCAATCAGCCCCAGCATTTT. The J gene is TRBJ1-5, the V gene TRBV7-2; D perhaps matches TRBD1 (6 bases). Trimming took off 1 base at V and 3 bases at J, with 10 bases between the two ends. The CDR3 is made up of 15 amino acids. Per the germline V gene, CDR1 is SGHTA and CDR2 is FQGNSA.

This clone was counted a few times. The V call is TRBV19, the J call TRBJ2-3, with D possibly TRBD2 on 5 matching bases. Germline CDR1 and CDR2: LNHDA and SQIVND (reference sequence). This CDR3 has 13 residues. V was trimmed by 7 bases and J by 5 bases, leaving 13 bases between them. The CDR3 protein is CASTARTRDTQYF. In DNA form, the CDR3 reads TGTGCCAGTACCGCACGGACTCGAGATACGCAGTATTTT. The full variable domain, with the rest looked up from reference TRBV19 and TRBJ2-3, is DGGITQSPKYLFRKEGQNVTLSCEQNLNHDAMYWYRQDPGQGLRLIYYSQIVNDFQKGDIAEGYSVSREKKESFPLTVTSAQKNPTAFYLCASTARTRDTQYFGPGTRLTVL.

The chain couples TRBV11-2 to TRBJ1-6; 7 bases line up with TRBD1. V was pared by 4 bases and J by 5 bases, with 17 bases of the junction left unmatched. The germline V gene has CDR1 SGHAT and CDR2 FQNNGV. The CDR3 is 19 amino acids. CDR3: CASSSPGTEFQGDNSPLHF. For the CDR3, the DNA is TGTGCCAGCAGCTCTCCCGGGACAGAGTTTCAAGGAGATAATTCACCCCTCCACTTT.

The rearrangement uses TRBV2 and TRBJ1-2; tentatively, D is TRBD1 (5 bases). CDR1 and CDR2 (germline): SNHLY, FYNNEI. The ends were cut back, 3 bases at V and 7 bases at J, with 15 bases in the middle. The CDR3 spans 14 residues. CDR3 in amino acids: CASSERGPPGGYTF. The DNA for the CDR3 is TGTGCCAGCAGTGAGAGGGGCCCGCCTGGTGGCTACACCTTC.

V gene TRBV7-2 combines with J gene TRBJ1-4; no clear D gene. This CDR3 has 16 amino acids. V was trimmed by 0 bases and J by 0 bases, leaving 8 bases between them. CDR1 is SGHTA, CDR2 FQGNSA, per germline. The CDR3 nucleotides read TGTGCCAGCAGCTTAGCCCGGGGAACAACTAATGAAAAACTGTTTTTT. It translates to CASSLARGTTNEKLFF.

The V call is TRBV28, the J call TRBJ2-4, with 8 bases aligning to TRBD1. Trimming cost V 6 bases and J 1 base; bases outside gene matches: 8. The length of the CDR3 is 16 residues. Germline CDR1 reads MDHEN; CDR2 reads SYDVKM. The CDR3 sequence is CASRPGQGWAKNIQYF. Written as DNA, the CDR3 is TGTGCCAGCAGACCAGGACAGGGTTGGGCCAAAAACATTCAGTACTTC.